This TCR beta chain was recovered during a study of control samples from healthy donors and cancer patients. Repertoires were generated with immunoSEQ multiplex PCR, while TCRdb's copy carries only in-frame clones and drops some. The table shows around 130,000 clones, with approximately 90% occurring only once. V was shortened by 0 bases and J by 5 bases, with 11 bases between the two germline ends. The CDR3 is 15 amino acids. Germline V gene data show CDR1 as SGHNT and CDR2 as YYREEE (reference sequence). Material for sequencing was blood. The chain recombines TRBV5-4 with TRBJ2-2, with D perhaps matching TRBD2 (6 bases). This TCR came from a man aged 45-65 years in good health. CDR3 in amino acids: CASSLGGAGTGELFF. The DNA for the CDR3 is TGTGCCAGCAGCTTGGGCGGGGCGGGTACCGGGGAGCTGTTTTTT. Full variable domain (remainder filled in from reference TRBV5-4 and TRBJ2-2): ETGVTQSPTHLIKTRGQQVTLRCSSQSGHNTVSWYQQALGQGPQFIFQYYREEENGRGNFPPRFSGLQFPNYSSELNVNALELDDSALYLCASSLGGAGTGELFFGEGSRLTVL.